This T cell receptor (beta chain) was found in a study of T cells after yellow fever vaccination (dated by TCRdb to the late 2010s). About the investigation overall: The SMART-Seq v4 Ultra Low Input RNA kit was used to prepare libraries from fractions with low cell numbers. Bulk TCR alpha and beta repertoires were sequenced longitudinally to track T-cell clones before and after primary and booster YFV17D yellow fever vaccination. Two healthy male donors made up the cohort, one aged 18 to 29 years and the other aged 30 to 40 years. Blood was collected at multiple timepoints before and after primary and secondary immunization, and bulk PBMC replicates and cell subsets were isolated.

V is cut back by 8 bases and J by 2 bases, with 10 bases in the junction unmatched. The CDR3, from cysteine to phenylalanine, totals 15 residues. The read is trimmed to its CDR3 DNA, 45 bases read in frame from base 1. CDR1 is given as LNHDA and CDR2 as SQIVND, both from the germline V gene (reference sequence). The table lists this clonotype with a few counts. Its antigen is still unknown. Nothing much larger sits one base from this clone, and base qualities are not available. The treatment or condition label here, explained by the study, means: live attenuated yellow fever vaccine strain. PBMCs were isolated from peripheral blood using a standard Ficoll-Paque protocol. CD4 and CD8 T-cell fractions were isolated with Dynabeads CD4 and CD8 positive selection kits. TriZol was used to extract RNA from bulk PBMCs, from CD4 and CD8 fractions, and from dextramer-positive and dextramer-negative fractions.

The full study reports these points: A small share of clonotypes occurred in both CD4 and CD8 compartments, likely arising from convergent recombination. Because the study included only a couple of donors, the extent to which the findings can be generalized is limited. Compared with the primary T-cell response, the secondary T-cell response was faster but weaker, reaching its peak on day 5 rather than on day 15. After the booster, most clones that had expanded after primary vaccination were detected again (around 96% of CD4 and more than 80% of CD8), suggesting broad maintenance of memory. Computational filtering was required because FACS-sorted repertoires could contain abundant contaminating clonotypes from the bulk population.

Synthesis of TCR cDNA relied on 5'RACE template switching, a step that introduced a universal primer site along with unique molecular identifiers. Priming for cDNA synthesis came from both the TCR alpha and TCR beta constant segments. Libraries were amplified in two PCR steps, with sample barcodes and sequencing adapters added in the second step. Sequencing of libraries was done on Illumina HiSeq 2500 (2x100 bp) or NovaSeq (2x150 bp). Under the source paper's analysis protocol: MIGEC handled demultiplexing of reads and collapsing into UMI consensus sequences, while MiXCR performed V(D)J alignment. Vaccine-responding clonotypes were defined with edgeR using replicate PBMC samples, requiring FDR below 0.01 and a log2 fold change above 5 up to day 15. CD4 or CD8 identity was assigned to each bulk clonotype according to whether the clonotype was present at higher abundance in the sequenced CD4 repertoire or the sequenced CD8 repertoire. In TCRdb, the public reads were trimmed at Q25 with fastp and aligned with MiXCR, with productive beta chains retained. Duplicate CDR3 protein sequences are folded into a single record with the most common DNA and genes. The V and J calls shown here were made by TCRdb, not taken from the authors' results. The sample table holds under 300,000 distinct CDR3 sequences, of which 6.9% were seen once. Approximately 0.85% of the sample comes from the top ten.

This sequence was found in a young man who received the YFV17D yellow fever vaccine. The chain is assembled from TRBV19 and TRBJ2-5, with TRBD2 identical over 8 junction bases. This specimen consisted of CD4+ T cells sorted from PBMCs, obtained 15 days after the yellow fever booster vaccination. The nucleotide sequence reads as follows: TGTGCCAGTGCGAGCGGGAGAGGGAGACAAGAGACCCAGTACTTC. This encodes CASASGRGRQETQYF.